These 26 T cell receptor beta chains share one sample of origin, sequenced in a study of OX40 agonist ivuxolimab in advanced cancers. The library came from the immunoSEQ multiplex PCR assay. What TCRdb holds here is the immuneACCESS table cut down to in-frame rearrangements. Part of the clones is not present; checked against another copy, under half of the missing clones reflect an unresolved V gene, and the others are unexplained. Across this sample there are over 85,000 clones, with approximately 93% seen only once. The ten top clones hold roughly 0.27% of the sample. Here the sequenced sample was CD4+ or CD8+ T cells sorted from blood, taken in a trial of the OX40 agonist ivuxolimab. These receptors all come from an adult with an advanced solid tumor such as melanoma, head and neck, liver or kidney cancer.

Here the CDR3 reads CATSRRRLETQYF. DNA for the CDR3: TGTGCCACCAGCAGAAGACGATTAGAGACCCAGTACTTC. The chain uses TRBV15 and TRBJ2-5; D not resolved. Germline V gives CDR1 LNHNV, CDR2 YYDKDF (reference sequence). This CDR3 has 13 residues. The V gene lost 2 bases and the J gene lost 4 bases, with 8 bases spanning the gap.

The genes are TRBV15 and TRBJ2-3; possibly TRBD2 for D (6 bases). V lost 0 bases, J lost 8 bases, and 12 bases lay in between. Per the germline V gene, CDR1 is LNHNV and CDR2 is YYDKDF (reference sequence). The CDR3 has 14 amino acids. The DNA of the CDR3 is TGTGCCACCAGCAGAGATTTGGGAGGAGGTACGCAGTATTTT. This encodes CATSRDLGGGTQYF.

V usage is TRBV7-9 and J usage is TRBJ1-2; no clear D. CDR1 is SEHNR and CDR2 is FQNEAQ in the germline V gene (reference sequence). The CDR3 contains 13 residues. V shed 5 bases and J shed 3 bases, with 10 bases lying between them. The CDR3 sequence: CASSIRVHYGYTF. CDR3 nucleotide sequence: TGTGCCAGCAGCATCCGGGTCCACTATGGCTACACCTTC.

This chain joins TRBV28 and TRBJ1-6, with D possibly being TRBD1 (5 bases). Germline V gene sequence: CDR1 MDHEN, CDR2 SYDVKM. V lost 0 bases, J lost 5 bases, and 20 bases lay in between. The CDR3 extends over 19 amino acids. The CDR3 DNA sequence: TGTGCCAGCAGTTTATGGGTTTTGTGGGGCGAACCCGATAATTCACCCCTCCACTTT. This sequence encodes CASSLWVLWGEPDNSPLHF.

The chain recombines TRBV6-1 with TRBJ1-2, with no clear D. Trimming took 5 bases from V and 0 from J, leaving 7 bases between them. The CDR3 is 13 residues long. Germline values: CDR1 MNHNS, CDR2 SASEGT. CDR3 loop: CASSITANYGYTF. The CDR3 DNA is TGTGCCAGCAGTATTACAGCTAACTATGGCTACACCTTC.

This rearrangement joins TRBV6-5 to TRBJ2-7, with D perhaps TRBD2 (5 bases). V shed 0 bases and J shed 6 bases, with 9 bases lying between them. The CDR3 totals 13 residues. Germline CDR1 reads MNHEY; CDR2 reads SVGAGI. The CDR3 DNA is TGTGCCAGCAGTTACTCGGGAGCGGCCGAGCAGTACGTC. Protein sequence: CASSYSGAAEQYV.

The V gene is TRBV19, the J gene TRBJ1-1, with 10 nucleotides matching TRBD1. CDR3 length: 13 amino acids. Germline CDR1 is LNHDA and CDR2 is SQIVND (reference sequence). V dropped 9 bases and J dropped 3; count of bases not matched to a gene: 4. CDR3 coding DNA: TGTGCCAGCCGGGACAGGGGCTACACTGAAGCTTTCTTT. This codes for CASRDRGYTEAFF.

The chain has TRBV15 and TRBJ1-5; 7 bases map to TRBD1. After removal of 2 bases from V and 3 bases from J, the junction contained 10 bases not matched to a gene. The CDR3 has 17 residues. The germline CDR1 and CDR2 sequences are LNHNV and YYDKDF (reference sequence). CDR3 nucleotide sequence: TGTGCCACCAGCAGACATGTTGAGACAGGGTACAATCAGCCCCAGCATTTT. Protein product: CATSRHVETGYNQPQHF.

This chain connects TRBV19 to TRBJ2-1; D might be TRBD1 (6 bases). V dropped 7 bases and J dropped 7 bases, with 20 bases sitting between them. The CDR3 covers 15 residues. Germline CDR1 is LNHDA and CDR2 is SQIVND (reference sequence). The CDR3 loop reads CASTLQGFGANEQFF. The CDR3, as DNA: TGTGCCAGTACCCTACAGGGTTTTGGGGCGAATGAGCAGTTCTTC.

V is TRBV7-2 and J is TRBJ2-1, with 7 bases that match TRBD2. This CDR3 is built from 16 residues. The V segment lost 1 base and the J segment 4 bases; nucleotides outside the gene matches: 7. Germline CDR1 and CDR2: SGHTA and FQGNSA. This chain's CDR3 is CASSLGASGAYNEQFF. In DNA, the CDR3 is TGTGCCAGCAGCTTAGGAGCCAGCGGGGCGTACAATGAGCAGTTCTTC.

This clone has a single count. J is TRBJ2-1 and V is TRBV7-2; the match to TRBD1 covers 7 bases. V gave up 1 base and J gave up 6 bases; unmatched junction bases: 3. CDR1 is SGHTA, CDR2 FQGNSA, per germline. CDR3 length equals 14 residues. The DNA of the CDR3 is TGTGCCAGCAGCTTAGGGCCAGGGGGCAATGAGCAGTTCTTC. This translates into CASSLGPGGNEQFF.

The chain joins TRBV27 to TRBJ2-1; 7 nucleotides line up with TRBD1. The CDR3 has 16 residues. CDR1 MNHEY and CDR2 SMNVEV come from the germline V gene (reference sequence). J was trimmed by 3 bases and V by 5 bases; bases with no gene match: 10. CDR3 nucleotides: TGTGCCAGCAGTCGCCCGACAGGGAGTCTCTACAATGAGCAGTTCTTC. It specifies CASSRPTGSLYNEQFF.

The rearrangement links TRBV9 to TRBJ1-3; D may be TRBD1 (5 bases). CDR3 length: 16 amino acids. CDR1 SGDLS and CDR2 YYNGEE come from the germline V gene. Trimming removed 0 bases from V and 2 bases from J, with 12 bases in between. As DNA, the CDR3 is TGTGCCAGCAGCGTAGGGGGACTAGGTGCTGGAAACACCATATATTTT. Protein product: CASSVGGLGAGNTIYF.

The CDR3 coding sequence is TGTGCCAGCGGTGTCGACGAGCAGTACTTC. Translated: CASGVDEQYF. The rearrangement joins TRBV11-2 to TRBJ2-7; D gene uncertain. The CDR3 consists of 10 residues. Germline CDR1 reads SGHAT; CDR2 reads FQNNGV. With 8 bases removed from V and 5 bases from J, the gap between germline ends came to 7 bases.

This chain links TRBV5-5 with TRBJ2-1; the match to TRBD2 covers 14 bases. The CDR3 spans 19 residues. Germline V gene data show CDR1 as SGHKS and CDR2 as YYEKEE (reference sequence). The ends lost 5 bases at V and 1 base at J; junction bases unmatched: 11. The CDR3 region has the DNA TGTGCCAGCAGTAATTGGGGGACTAGCGGGAGTGGATCCTACAATGAGCAGTTCTTC. This codes for CASSNWGTSGSGSYNEQFF.

The chain carries TRBV6-1 and TRBJ1-5, with a tentative D call TRBD1 (5 bases). Looked up from germline, CDR1 is MNHNS and CDR2 is SASEGT. Trimming removed 3 bases from V and 6 bases from J, with 12 bases in between. The CDR3 is 14 residues long. This CDR3 is CASSEWGVGQPQHF. CDR3 nucleotide sequence: TGTGCCAGCAGTGAGTGGGGGGTCGGTCAGCCCCAGCATTTT.

This chain uses TRBV2 with TRBJ2-1; a weak D match, TRBD2 (5 bases). Germline loops: CDR1 SNHLY, CDR2 FYNNEI. The V gene lost 7 bases and the J gene lost 9 bases, with 22 bases spanning the gap. The CDR3 contains 15 residues. CDR3 sequence reads: CASKVESGRESEQFF. The CDR3 DNA follows: TGTGCCAGCAAAGTTGAGTCGGGAAGGGAAAGTGAGCAGTTCTTC.

This sequence joins TRBV27 and TRBJ1-5, with a possible D match to TRBD1 (5 bases). This CDR3 is built from 12 residues. From germline, CDR1 is MNHEY and CDR2 SMNVEV (reference sequence). V was shortened by 8 bases and J by 2 bases, with 7 bases between the two germline ends. This CDR3 reads CASQTGNQPQHF. DNA of the CDR3: TGTGCCAGCCAGACAGGCAATCAGCCCCAGCATTTT.

Here the CDR3 DNA reads TGCAGTGCTAGTATGGGCGTTGAGCAGTTCTTC. It encodes CSASMGVEQFF. The chain links TRBV20-1 to TRBJ2-1, with D uncertain. This CDR3 has 11 residues. From germline, CDR1 is DFQATT and CDR2 SNEGSKA (reference sequence). V shed 3 bases and J shed 9 bases, with 9 bases lying between them.

V usage is TRBV27 and J usage is TRBJ2-7; 13 bases agree with TRBD2. The germline CDR1 and CDR2 sequences are MNHEY and SMNVEV (reference sequence). The CDR3 runs 17 residues. Trimming cost V 6 bases and J 0 bases; bases outside gene matches: 8. The CDR3 region has the DNA TGTGCCAGCAGCAGACTAGCGGGGGGTCCAAGCTCCTACGAGCAGTACTTC. It encodes CASSRLAGGPSSYEQYF.

The chain joins TRBV28 to TRBJ2-3, with 7 bases aligning to TRBD2. V lost 2 bases, J lost 2 bases, and 4 bases stayed unmatched. The CDR3 sequence is 15 residues long. Germline CDR1 and CDR2: MDHEN and SYDVKM. This CDR3 is CASSLTAGYTDTQYF. CDR3 bases: TGTGCCAGCAGTTTAACAGCGGGGTACACAGATACGCAGTATTTT.

V usage is TRBV30 and J usage is TRBJ2-7; 13 bases agree with TRBD2. The CDR3 has 16 amino acids. The junction had 13 bases not matched to a gene; V was cut back by 4 bases and J by 7 bases. Germline loops: CDR1 GTSNPN, CDR2 SVGIG (reference sequence). The CDR3 region is CAWTLLTSGGAQEQYF. CDR3 DNA sequence: TGTGCCTGGACCCTCCTCACTAGCGGGGGGGCACAGGAGCAGTACTTC.

The chain combines TRBV28 with TRBJ1-4, with a tentative D call TRBD1 (6 bases). This CDR3 region has 15 residues. The ends were cut back, 5 bases at V and 7 bases at J, with 17 bases in the middle. Germline assignment: CDR1 MDHEN and CDR2 SYDVKM. CDR3: CASSPDGGLSEKLFF. The CDR3 nucleotides are TGTGCCAGCAGTCCCGACGGGGGGCTTAGTGAAAAACTGTTTTTT.

This clone was recorded only once. The J gene is TRBJ2-3, the V gene TRBV6-5, with D tentatively TRBD2 (6 bases). The CDR3 has 15 residues. CDR1 is MNHEY and CDR2 is SVGAGI in the germline V gene. V dropped 4 bases and J dropped 0 bases, with 11 bases sitting between them. Written as DNA, the CDR3 is TGTGCCAGCAGTTTACTAGCTCTTAGCACAGATACGCAGTATTTT. It is translated as CASSLLALSTDTQYF.

The chain employs TRBV4-1 and TRBJ2-7, with D possibly matching TRBD1 (6 bases). This CDR3 has 16 amino acids. CDR1 is MGHRA, CDR2 YSYEKL, per germline. V dropped 2 bases and J dropped 3 bases, with 17 bases sitting between them. CDR3 sequence: CASSQPTGSTRYEQYF. The DNA for the CDR3 is TGCGCCAGCAGCCAACCTACAGGGTCGACCCGCTACGAGCAGTACTTC.

The chain is built from TRBV30 and TRBJ2-1; 9 bases match TRBD1. V dropped 2 bases and J dropped 9; count of bases not matched to a gene: 5. CDR1 is GTSNPN and CDR2 is SVGIG in the germline V gene (reference sequence). The CDR3 runs to 13 residues. The CDR3 DNA is TGTGCCTGGAGTCTCACAGGGGGCGGTGAGCAGTTCTTC. The encoded protein is CAWSLTGGGEQFF.